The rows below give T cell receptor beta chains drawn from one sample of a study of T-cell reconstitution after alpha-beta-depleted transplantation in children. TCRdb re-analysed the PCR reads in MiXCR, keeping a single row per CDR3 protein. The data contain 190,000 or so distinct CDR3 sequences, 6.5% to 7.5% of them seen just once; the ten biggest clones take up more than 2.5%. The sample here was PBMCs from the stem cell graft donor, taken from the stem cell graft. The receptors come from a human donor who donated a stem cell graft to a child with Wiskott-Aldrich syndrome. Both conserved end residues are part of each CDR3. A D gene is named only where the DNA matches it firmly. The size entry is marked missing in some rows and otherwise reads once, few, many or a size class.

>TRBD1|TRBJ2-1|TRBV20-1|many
TGCAGTGCTAAGGGACAGGGCAATGAGCAGTTCTTC
CSAKGQGNEQFF
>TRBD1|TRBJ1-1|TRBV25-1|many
TGTGCCAGCAGGGACAGGGCGAACACTGAAGCTTTCTTT
CASRDRANTEAFF
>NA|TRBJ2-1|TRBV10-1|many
TGCGCCAGCAGCGAAAACAATGAGCAGTTCTTC
CASSENNEQFF
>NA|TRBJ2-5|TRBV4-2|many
TGTGCCAGCAGCCCCCTCGAGGGTGGTGGAGAGACCCAGTACTTC
CASSPLEGGGETQYF
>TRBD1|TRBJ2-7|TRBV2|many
TGTGCCAGCTTACCCCGGGACAGAGCCTACGAGCAGTACTTC
CASLPRDRAYEQYF
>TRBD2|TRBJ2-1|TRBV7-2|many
TGTGCCAGCAGCCGATCCCTTAGCGGGAACAGCTACAATGAGCAGTTCTTC
CASSRSLSGNSYNEQFF
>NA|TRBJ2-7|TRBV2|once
TGTACCAGCAGTGAAGGGCCAGAGCAGTACTTC
CTSSEGPEQYF
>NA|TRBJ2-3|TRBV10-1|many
TGCGCCAGCAGTGAGTCCGGTCAGAGCACAGATACGCAGTATTTT
CASSESGQSTDTQYF
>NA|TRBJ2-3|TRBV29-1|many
TGCAGCGTTCTAGGGTCACAGATGAGCACAGATACGCAGTATTTT
CSVLGSQMSTDTQYF
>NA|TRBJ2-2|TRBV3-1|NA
TGTGCCAGCAGCCCTCGGGGCAAAACCGGGGAGCTGTTTTTT
CASSPRGKTGELFF
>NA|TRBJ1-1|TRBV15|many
TGTGCCACCAGCAGACAGGGTTCTCCGGACACTGAAGCTTTCTTT
CATSRQGSPDTEAFF